Reported below is one TCR beta chain. Its antigen is currently unknown. The data were obtained in a study of graft-versus-host responses after intestinal transplantation. Study-level background: Multivisceral, liver-intestinal, or isolated intestinal transplants were performed in recipients. The study gave all recipients anti-thymocyte globulin induction, then tacrolimus and steroids for about 3 years. Study-wide results and limits: Recipient marrow showed GvH clones, some seen first in ileum or blood. Early post-transplant HvG declines were associated with peak circulating GvH clone levels.

The CDR3 spans 14 residues. Trimming cost V 6 bases and J 5 bases; bases outside gene matches: 5. Germline CDR1 is MRHNA and CDR2 is SNTAGT. Sequencing used immunoSEQ multiplex PCR; TCRdb keeps in-frame clones, though not all of them. Found here are tens of thousands of clones, about 90% of them singletons; the top ten hold 0.5% to 0.8%. The chain joins TRBV6-4 to TRBJ1-1, with 11 bases matching TRBD1. The sequences come from unstimulated CD4+ T cells sorted from spleen or lymph node cells, collected before transplant. The receptor's source is a human donor who was the organ donor for an intestinal transplant. The CDR3 DNA reads TGTGCCAGCAGACCGGGACAGGGGGAGACTGAAGCTTTCTTT. As protein: CASRPGQGETEAFF.